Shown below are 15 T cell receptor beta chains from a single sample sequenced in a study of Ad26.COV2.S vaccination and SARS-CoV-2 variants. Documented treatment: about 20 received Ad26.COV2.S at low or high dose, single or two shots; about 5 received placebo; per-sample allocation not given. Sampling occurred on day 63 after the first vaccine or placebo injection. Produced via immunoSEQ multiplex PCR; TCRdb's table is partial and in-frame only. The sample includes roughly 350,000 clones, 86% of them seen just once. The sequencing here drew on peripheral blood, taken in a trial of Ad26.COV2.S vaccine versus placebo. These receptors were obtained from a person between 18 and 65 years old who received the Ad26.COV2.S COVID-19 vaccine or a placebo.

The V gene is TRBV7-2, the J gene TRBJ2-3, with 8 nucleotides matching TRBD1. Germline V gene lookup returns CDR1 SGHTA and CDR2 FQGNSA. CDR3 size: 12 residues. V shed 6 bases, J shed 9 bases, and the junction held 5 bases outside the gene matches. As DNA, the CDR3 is TGTGCCAGCAGTACCGACAGGGGCACGCAGTATTTT. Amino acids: CASSTDRGTQYF.

The CDR3 spells CASSYVGESYEQYF. Here the CDR3 DNA reads TGTGCCAGCAGCTACGTGGGGGAATCCTACGAGCAGTACTTC. The V call is TRBV5-6, the J call TRBJ2-7, with D possibly called TRBD1 or TRBD2 (5 bases each). V gave up 3 bases and J gave up 1 base, with 11 bases separating them. CDR1 is SGHDT and CDR2 is YYEEEE in the germline V gene. The CDR3 runs 14 residues.

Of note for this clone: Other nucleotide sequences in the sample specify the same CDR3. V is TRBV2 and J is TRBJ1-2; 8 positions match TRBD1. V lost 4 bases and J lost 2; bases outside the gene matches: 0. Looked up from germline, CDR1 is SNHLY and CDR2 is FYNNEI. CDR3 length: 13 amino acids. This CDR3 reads CASSGTGNYGYTF. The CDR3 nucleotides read TGTGCCAGCAGTGGGACAGGGAACTATGGCTACACCTTC.

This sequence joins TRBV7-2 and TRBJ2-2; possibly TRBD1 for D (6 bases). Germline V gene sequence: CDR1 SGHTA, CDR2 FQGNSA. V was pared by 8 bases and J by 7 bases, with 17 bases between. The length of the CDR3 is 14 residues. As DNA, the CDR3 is TGTGCCAGCGCACCATGGGGGCAAGGCGGGGAGCTGTTTTTT. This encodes CASAPWGQGGELFF. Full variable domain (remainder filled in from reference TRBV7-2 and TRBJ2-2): GAGVSQSPSNKVTEKGKDVELRCDPISGHTALYWYRQSLGQGLEFLIYFQGNSAPDKSGLPSDRFSAERTGGSVSTLTIQRTQQEDSAVYLCASAPWGQGGELFFGEGSRLTVL.

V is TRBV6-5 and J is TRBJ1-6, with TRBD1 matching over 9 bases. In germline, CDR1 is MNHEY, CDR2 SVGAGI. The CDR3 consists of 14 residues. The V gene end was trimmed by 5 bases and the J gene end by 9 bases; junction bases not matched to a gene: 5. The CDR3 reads CASSPGQGGSPLHF. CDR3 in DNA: TGTGCCAGCAGTCCGGGACAGGGAGGTTCACCCCTCCACTTT.

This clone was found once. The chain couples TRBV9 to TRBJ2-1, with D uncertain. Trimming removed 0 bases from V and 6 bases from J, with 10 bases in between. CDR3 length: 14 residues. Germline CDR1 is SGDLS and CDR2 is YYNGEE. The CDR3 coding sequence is TGTGCCAGCAGCGTAGTGGAACAGCTCAATGAGCAGTTCTTC. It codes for CASSVVEQLNEQFF.

The CDR3 reads CSGRDTRFATNEKLFF. The CDR3 nucleotides read TGCAGCGGGCGGGACACCAGATTTGCAACTAATGAAAAACTGTTTTTT. The chain links TRBV29-1 to TRBJ1-4; D might be TRBD1 (6 bases). This CDR3 has 16 residues. V was cut by 7 bases and J by 0 bases, with 18 bases left in between. Germline CDR1 is SQVTM and CDR2 is ANQGSEA. Full variable domain (outside the CDR3, taken from reference TRBV29-1 and TRBJ1-4): SAVISQKPSRDICQRGTSLTIQCQVDSQVTMMFWYRQQPGQSLTLIATANQGSEATYESGFVIDKFPISRPNLTFSTLTVSNMSPEDSSIYLCSGRDTRFATNEKLFFGSGTQLSVL.

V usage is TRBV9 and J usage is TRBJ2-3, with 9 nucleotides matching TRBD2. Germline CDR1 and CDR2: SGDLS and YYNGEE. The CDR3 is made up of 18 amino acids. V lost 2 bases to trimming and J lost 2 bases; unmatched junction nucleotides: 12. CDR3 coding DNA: TGTGCCAGCAGCGTCGGGCGGGGGGGCAGAACCCTCACAGATACGCAGTATTTT. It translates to CASSVGRGGRTLTDTQYF.

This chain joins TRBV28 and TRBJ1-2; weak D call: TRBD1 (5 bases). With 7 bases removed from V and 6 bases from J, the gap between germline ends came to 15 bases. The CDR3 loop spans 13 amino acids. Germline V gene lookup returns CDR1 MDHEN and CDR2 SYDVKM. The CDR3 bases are TGTGCCAGCAAGAGCTGGCAGGGTGATGGCTACACCTTC. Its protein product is CASKSWQGDGYTF.

The chain's CDR3 is CASSSTSGGHYNEQFF. The CDR3 DNA follows: TGTGCCAGCAGCTCGACTAGCGGGGGCCACTACAATGAGCAGTTCTTC. The V call is TRBV3-1 (or the pseudogene TRBV3-2), the J call TRBJ2-1; 12 bases agree with TRBD2. This CDR3 is 16 amino acids long. J gave up 3 bases and V 5 bases, and 5 bases lay outside the gene matches. Germline values: CDR1 LGHDT, CDR2 YNNKEL (reference sequence).

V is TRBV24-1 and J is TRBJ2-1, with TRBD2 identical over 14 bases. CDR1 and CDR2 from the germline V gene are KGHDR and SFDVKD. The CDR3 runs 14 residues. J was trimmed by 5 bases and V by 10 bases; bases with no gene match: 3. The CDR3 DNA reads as TGTGCCACGAGGACTAGCGGGAGGAACAATGAGCAGTTCTTC. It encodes CATRTSGRNNEQFF.

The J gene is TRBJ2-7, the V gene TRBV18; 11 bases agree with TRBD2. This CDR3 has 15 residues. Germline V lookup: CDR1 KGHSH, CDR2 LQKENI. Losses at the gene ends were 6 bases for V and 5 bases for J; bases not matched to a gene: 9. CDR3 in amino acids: CASSLLAGGVDEQYF. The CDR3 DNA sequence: TGTGCCAGCTCTCTGTTAGCGGGGGGGGTCGACGAGCAGTACTTC.

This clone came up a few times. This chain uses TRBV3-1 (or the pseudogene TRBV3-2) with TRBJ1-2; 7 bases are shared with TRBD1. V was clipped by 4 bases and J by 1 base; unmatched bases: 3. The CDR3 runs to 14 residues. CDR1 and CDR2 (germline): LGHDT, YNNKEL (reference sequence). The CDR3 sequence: CASSPGQVNYGYTF. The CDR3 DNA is TGTGCCAGCAGCCCTGGACAGGTTAACTATGGCTACACCTTC.

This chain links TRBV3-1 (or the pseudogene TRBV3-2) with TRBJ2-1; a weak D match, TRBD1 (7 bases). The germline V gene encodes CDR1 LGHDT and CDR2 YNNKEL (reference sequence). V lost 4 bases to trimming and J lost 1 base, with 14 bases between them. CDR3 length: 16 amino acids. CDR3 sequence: CASSRETGTSYNEQFF. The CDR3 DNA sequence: TGTGCCAGCAGCCGGGAGACAGGGACTTCCTACAATGAGCAGTTCTTC.

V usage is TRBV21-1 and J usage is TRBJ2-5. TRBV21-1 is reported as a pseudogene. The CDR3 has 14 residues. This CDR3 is CASSFPKGQETQYF. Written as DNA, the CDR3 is TGTGCCAGCAGCTTTCCGAAGGGCCAAGAGACCCAGTACTTC.